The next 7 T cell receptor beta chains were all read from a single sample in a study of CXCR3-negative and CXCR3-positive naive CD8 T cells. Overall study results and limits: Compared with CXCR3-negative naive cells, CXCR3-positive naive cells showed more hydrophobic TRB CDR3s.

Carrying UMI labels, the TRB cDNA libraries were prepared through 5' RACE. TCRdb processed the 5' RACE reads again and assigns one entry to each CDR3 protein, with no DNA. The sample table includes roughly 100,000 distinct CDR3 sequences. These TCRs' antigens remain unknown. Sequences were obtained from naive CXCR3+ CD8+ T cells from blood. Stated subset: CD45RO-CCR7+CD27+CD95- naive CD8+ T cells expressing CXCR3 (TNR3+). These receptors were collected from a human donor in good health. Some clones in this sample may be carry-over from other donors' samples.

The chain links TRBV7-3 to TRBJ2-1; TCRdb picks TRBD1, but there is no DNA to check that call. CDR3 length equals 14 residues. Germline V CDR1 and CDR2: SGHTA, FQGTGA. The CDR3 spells CASSPWAGNNEQFF.

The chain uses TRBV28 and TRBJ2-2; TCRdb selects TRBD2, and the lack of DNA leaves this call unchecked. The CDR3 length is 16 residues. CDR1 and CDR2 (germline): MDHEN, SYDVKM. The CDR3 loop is CASSLLKREGSGELFF.

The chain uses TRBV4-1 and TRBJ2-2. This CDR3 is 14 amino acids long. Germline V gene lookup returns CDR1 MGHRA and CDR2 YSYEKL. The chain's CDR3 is CAASLALSTGELFF.

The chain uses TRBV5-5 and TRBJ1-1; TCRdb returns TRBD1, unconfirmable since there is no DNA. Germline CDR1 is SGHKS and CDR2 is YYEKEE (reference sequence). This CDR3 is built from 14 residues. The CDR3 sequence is CASSHGQAVYEAFF.

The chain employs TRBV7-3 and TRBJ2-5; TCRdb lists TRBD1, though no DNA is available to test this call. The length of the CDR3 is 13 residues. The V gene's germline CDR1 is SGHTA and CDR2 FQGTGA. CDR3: CASSQDTQETQYF.

The chain's CDR3 is CASSSEGSYEQYF. The V gene is TRBV7-9, the J gene TRBJ2-7. Germline V CDR1 and CDR2: SEHNR, FQNEAQ (reference sequence). The CDR3 runs to 13 residues.

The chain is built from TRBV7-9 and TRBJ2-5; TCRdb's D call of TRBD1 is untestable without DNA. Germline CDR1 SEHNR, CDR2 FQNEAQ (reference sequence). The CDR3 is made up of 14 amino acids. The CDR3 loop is CASSTWTGQETQYF.